This T cell receptor beta chain emerged from a study of T cells in Graves' hyperthyroidism and ophthalmopathy. Findings of the study overall: Onset of ophthalmopathy came a median approximately 6 months after the model predicted it.

About this clonotype itself: The antigen is undetermined.

RNA transcripts provided the source from which TCR beta CDR3 regions were amplified. Initially, a first-round RT-PCR of the TCR CDR3 employed the HTBI primer set. MiXCR, applied by TCRdb to the multiplex PCR reads, yields one record per CDR3 protein. The table lists under 450,000 distinct CDR3 sequences, roughly 13% of them singletons. Criteria for exclusion of patients were uncontrolled infection, other autoimmune disease, pregnancy or lactation. About 10 ml fresh peripheral blood yielded the PBMCs. V gave up 2 bases and J gave up 1 base, with 11 bases separating them. The CDR3 contains 15 residues. Per the germline V gene, CDR1 is MNHNS and CDR2 is SASEGT.

This TCR was recovered from a man aged 25-40 years with Graves' hyperthyroidism that later progressed to Graves' ophthalmopathy. Sequencing used blood. V is TRBV6-1 and J is TRBJ2-5, with a tentative D call TRBD2 (6 bases). CDR3 sequence reads: CASSESVGGQETQYF. The CDR3 DNA follows: TGTGCCAGCAGTGAATCCGTGGGGGGCCAAGAGACCCAGTACTTC.